The subject of this entry is one T cell receptor (beta chain). The sample belongs to a study of cytomegalovirus exposure and HLA in healthy donors. The CDR3 runs to 21 residues. Germline lookup yields CDR1 LNHDA and CDR2 SQIVND (reference sequence). The germline V and J ends were trimmed by 3 bases and 6 bases, with 33 bases remaining between them. The PCR had 60 Vbeta and 13 Jbeta primers. Clones were read by immunoSEQ multiplex PCR, and TCRdb kept only the in-frame ones, dropping some. The table lists roughly 40,000 clones, with roughly 1.4% in the top ten. The chain is built from TRBV19 and TRBJ1-5; a weak D match, TRBD1 (6 bases). The TCR was taken from a man between 25 and 39 years old in good health and CMV-seronegative. The specimen was PBMCs. The DNA for the CDR3 is TGTGCCAGTAGTATGGGGTTTTGGGGGCGAGATCTTTTCGACGTAATTCAGCCCCAGCATTTT. Translated, it gives CASSMGFWGRDLFDVIQPQHF.